This TCR beta chain was captured by sequencing in a study of CD8 T cells in ankylosing spondylitis. TCRdb recomputed calls from the 5' RACE reads with MiXCR, one row per CDR3 protein. This table has 300,000 to 350,000 distinct CDR3 sequences, about 20% appearing once. CDR3 size: 13 residues. Germline V CDR1 and CDR2: DFQATT, SNEGSKA (reference sequence). Trimming stripped 3 bases from V and 5 bases from J, with 10 bases between. The specimen sequenced was blood, either unsorted or a sorted T cell fraction (not recorded which). The clonotype comes from a female donor with ankylosing spondylitis or in good health (not recorded which). J is TRBJ2-2 and V is TRBV20-1; D tentatively reads TRBD1 or TRBD2 (5 bases each). The CDR3 nucleotides read TGCAGTGCTAGGGGGGTTTGGACCGGGGAGCTGTTTTTT. Translating it yields CSARGVWTGELFF.